This section outlines one T cell receptor (beta chain) sequence together with its context. The sample originates from a study of control samples from healthy donors and cancer patients. Produced via immunoSEQ multiplex PCR; TCRdb's table is partial and in-frame only. This sample's clone table lists some 190,000 clones. The CDR3 is made up of 15 amino acids. V lost 4 bases, J lost 7 bases, and 17 bases lay in between. The germline V gene has CDR1 LGHDT and CDR2 YNNKEL (reference sequence). The chain joins TRBV3-1 (or the pseudogene TRBV3-2) to TRBJ1-5; D uncertain. This clonotype was obtained from a woman aged 25 to 39 in good health. Sequencing used blood. The CDR3 here is CASSLKGGVGQPQHF. The DNA for the CDR3 is TGTGCCAGCAGCCTAAAGGGCGGGGTCGGGCAGCCCCAGCATTTT.